This T cell receptor (beta chain) stems from a study of blood T cell repertoires in COVID-19. Only one count was recorded for this clone. Trimming at V came to 1 base and at J to 2 bases, leaving 10 bases not matched to a gene. This CDR3 region has 17 residues. Germline V gene sequence: CDR1 SGHDT, CDR2 YYEEEE. This table comes from immunoSEQ multiplex PCR, and its TCRdb copy is limited to in-frame clones, with some not included. The data hold roughly 200,000 clones, with roughly 90% observed a single time. The rearrangement links TRBV5-6 to TRBJ2-7, with 9 bases matching TRBD1. This TCR came from a man aged 18-30 years with active or convalescent COVID-19. Material for sequencing was peripheral blood. CDR3 protein: CASSLYPTGGFPYEQYF. In DNA form, the CDR3 reads TGTGCCAGCAGCTTGTATCCGACAGGGGGATTTCCCTACGAGCAGTACTTC.